This is a list of T cell receptor beta chains from one sample in a study of spatial heterogeneity in lung cancer. TCRdb re-called the 5' RACE reads through MiXCR, storing one row per CDR3 protein. The sample contains some 970 distinct CDR3 sequences, about 15% of which appear only once. Sequences were derived from lung tumor tissue, sampled at surgery. These receptors originate from a female donor with early-stage non-small cell lung cancer. Each CDR3 is given with its conserved first and last residue. Each record gives: V gene, clone size, D gene, J gene, CDR3 DNA, CDR3 protein. A D gene is named only where the DNA matches it firmly. Size tells how often a clone was seen, or its class if it is expanded.

V gene: TRBV7-9
clone size: large
D gene: NA
J gene: TRBJ2-3
CDR3 DNA: TGTGCCAGCAGCTTAGGTGGCGAGTTCTTCACAGATACGCAGTATTTT
CDR3 protein: CASSLGGEFFTDTQYF

V gene: TRBV3-1
clone size: medium-sized
D gene: TRBD2
J gene: TRBJ2-1
CDR3 DNA: TGTGCCAGCAGCCAAGGACTAGCGTCCTACAATGAGCAGTTCTTC
CDR3 protein: CASSQGLASYNEQFF

V gene: TRBV7-3
clone size: large
D gene: NA
J gene: TRBJ1-1
CDR3 DNA: TGTGCCAGCAGCTCATACTCCGGGACTGAAGCTTTCTTT
CDR3 protein: CASSSYSGTEAFF

V gene: TRBV6-5
clone size: medium-sized
D gene: NA
J gene: TRBJ2-7
CDR3 DNA: TGTGCCAGCAGTGGGACTGGGGGGCGGCAGTACTTC
CDR3 protein: CASSGTGGRQYF

V gene: TRBV7-2
clone size: large
D gene: NA
J gene: TRBJ2-3
CDR3 DNA: TGTGCCAGCAGCCCCGTGTCGGGGAGGCCAGATACGCAGTATTTT
CDR3 protein: CASSPVSGRPDTQYF

V gene: TRBV20-1
clone size: large
D gene: NA
J gene: TRBJ1-1
CDR3 DNA: TGCAGTGCTAGAGTTAGTTGGCGACGGTTAACTGAAGCTTTCTTT
CDR3 protein: CSARVSWRRLTEAFF

V gene: TRBV7-8
clone size: large
D gene: NA
J gene: TRBJ2-7
CDR3 DNA: TGTGCCAGCAGCAACCCGGGGGTTCCGGGAGAGCAGTACTTC
CDR3 protein: CASSNPGVPGEQYF

V gene: TRBV2
clone size: large
D gene: NA
J gene: TRBJ1-5
CDR3 DNA: TGTGCCAGCAGTGAAGACCTAAATCAGCCCCAGCATTTT
CDR3 protein: CASSEDLNQPQHF

V gene: TRBV7-9
clone size: many
D gene: TRBD2
J gene: TRBJ2-5
CDR3 DNA: TGTGCCAGCAGCTTGGGGGGGAGAGAGACCCAGTACTTC
CDR3 protein: CASSLGGRETQYF

V gene: TRBV27
clone size: large
D gene: NA
J gene: TRBJ2-3
CDR3 DNA: TGTGCCAGCAGCGCTGCAAACCCTAGGGACGGGGACTCTAGCACAGATACGCAGTATTTT
CDR3 protein: CASSAANPRDGDSSTDTQYF

V gene: TRBV20-1
clone size: medium-sized
D gene: NA
J gene: TRBJ2-7
CDR3 DNA: TGCAGTGCTAGCGGTGCAGGGTCATATCCTGAGCAGTACTTC
CDR3 protein: CSASGAGSYPEQYF

V gene: TRBV2
clone size: many
D gene: NA
J gene: TRBJ2-7
CDR3 DNA: TGTGCCAGCAACCCCTCAGGGGGAGGCGAGCAGTACTTC
CDR3 protein: CASNPSGGGEQYF

V gene: TRBV29-1
clone size: medium-sized
D gene: NA
J gene: TRBJ1-1
CDR3 DNA: TGCAGCGTTGATGTCACTGAAGCTTTCTTT
CDR3 protein: CSVDVTEAFF

V gene: TRBV5-5
clone size: large
D gene: TRBD2
J gene: TRBJ2-1
CDR3 DNA: TGTGCCAGCATCCGGGGGGTCGGCTCCTACAATGAGCAGTTCTTC
CDR3 protein: CASIRGVGSYNEQFF